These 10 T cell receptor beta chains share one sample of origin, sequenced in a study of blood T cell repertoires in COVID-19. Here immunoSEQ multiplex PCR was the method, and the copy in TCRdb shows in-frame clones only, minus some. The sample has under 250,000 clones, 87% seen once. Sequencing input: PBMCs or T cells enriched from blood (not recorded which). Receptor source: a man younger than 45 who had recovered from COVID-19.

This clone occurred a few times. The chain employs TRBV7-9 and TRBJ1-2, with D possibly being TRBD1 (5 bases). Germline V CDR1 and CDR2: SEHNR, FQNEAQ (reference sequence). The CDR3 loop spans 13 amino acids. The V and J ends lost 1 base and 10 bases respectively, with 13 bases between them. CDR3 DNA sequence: TGTGCCAGCAGCTTAGATCTGGGGCGCGACTACACCTTC. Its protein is CASSLDLGRDYTF.

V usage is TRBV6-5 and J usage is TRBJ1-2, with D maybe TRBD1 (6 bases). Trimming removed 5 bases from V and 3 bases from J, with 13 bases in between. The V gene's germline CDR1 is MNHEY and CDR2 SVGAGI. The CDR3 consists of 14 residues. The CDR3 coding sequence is TGTGCCAGCAGTACGAGATCAGGGGACTATGGCTACACCTTC. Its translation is CASSTRSGDYGYTF.

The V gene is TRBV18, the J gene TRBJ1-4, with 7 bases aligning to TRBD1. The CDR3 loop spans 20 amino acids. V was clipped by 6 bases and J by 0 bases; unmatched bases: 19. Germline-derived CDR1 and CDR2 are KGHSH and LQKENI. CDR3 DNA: TGTGCCAGCTCCCAACGGGACAGCCCAACCACCTCTGCAACTAATGAAAAACTGTTTTTT. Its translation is CASSQRDSPTTSATNEKLFF.

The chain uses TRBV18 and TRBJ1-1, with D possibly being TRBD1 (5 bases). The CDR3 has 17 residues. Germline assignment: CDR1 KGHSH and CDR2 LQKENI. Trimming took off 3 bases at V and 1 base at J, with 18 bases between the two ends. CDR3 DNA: TGTGCCAGCTCACCGGCGGACAAAGGCAGGGCGAACACTGAAGCTTTCTTT. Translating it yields CASSPADKGRANTEAFF. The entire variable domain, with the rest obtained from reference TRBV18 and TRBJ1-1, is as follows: NAGVMQNPRHLVRRRGQEARLRCSPMKGHSHVYWYRQLPEEGLKFMVYLQKENIIDESGMPKERFSAEFPKEGPSILRIQQVVRGDSAAYFCASSPADKGRANTEAFFGQGTRLTVV.

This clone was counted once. The CDR3 DNA reads as TGCGCCAGCAGACCCACTCAGGGGGCAGGGATGAACAATCAGCCCCAGCATTTT. As protein: CASRPTQGAGMNNQPQHF. The chain combines TRBV4-1 with TRBJ1-5, with 8 bases aligning to TRBD1. V shed 6 bases, J shed 3 bases, and the junction held 16 bases outside the gene matches. Germline V gene sequence: CDR1 MGHRA, CDR2 YSYEKL. The CDR3 extends over 18 amino acids.

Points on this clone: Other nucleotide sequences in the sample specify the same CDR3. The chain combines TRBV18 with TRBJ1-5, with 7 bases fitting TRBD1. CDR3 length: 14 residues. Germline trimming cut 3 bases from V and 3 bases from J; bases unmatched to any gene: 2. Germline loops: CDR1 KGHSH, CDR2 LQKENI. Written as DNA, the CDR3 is TGTGCCAGCTCACCGGGACAGCCCAATCAGCCCCAGCATTTT. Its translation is CASSPGQPNQPQHF.

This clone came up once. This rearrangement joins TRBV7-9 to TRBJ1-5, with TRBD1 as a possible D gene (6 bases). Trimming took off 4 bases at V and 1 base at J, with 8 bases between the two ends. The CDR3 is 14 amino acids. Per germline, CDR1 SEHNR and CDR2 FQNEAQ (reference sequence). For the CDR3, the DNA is TGTGCCAGCAGCTCCAGGGGAAGCAATCAGCCCCAGCATTTT. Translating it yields CASSSRGSNQPQHF.

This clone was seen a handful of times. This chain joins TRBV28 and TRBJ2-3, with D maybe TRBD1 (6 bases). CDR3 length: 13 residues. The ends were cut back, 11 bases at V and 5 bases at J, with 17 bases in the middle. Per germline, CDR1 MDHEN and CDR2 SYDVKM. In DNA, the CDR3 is TGTGCCGCGAGGGACATCGACGAAGATACGCAGTATTTT. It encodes CAARDIDEDTQYF. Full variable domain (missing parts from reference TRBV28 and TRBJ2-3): DVKVTQSSRYLVKRTGEKVFLECVQDMDHENMFWYRQDPGLGLRLIYFSYDVKMKEKGDIPEGYSVSREKKERFSLILESASTNQTSMYLCAARDIDEDTQYFGPGTRLTVL.

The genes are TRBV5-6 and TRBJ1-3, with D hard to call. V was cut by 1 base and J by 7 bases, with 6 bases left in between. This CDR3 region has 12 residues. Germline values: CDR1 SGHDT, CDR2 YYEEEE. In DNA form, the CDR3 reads TGTGCCAGCAGCTTGAACGGGAACACCATATATTTT. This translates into CASSLNGNTIYF.

CDR3 amino acids: CASSPHYQETQYF. For the CDR3, the DNA is TGCGCCAGCAGCCCACATTATCAAGAGACCCAGTACTTC. The chain joins TRBV5-1 to TRBJ2-5; D not certain. V was pared by 4 bases and J by 2 bases, with 9 bases between. This CDR3 spans 13 amino acids. Germline CDR1 reads SGHRS; CDR2 reads YFSETQ.